This T cell receptor beta chain was sequenced in a study of OX40 agonist ivuxolimab in advanced cancers. Across the study: Every 2 weeks, patients received ivuxolimab intravenously, dosed at 0.01 to 10 mg/kg. Patients in dose escalation had liver, melanoma, kidney or head and neck cancers. Study conclusions and caveats: At 0.1-3.0 mg/kg, partial responders had clonal expansion among the lowest observed. Expanded clones belonging to CD8+ T cells outnumbered, on average, those of CD4+.

As regards this clone: No antigen is known for it.

CDR3 length: 15 amino acids. The trim removed 4 bases at V and 0 bases at J, leaving 4 bases unmatched. Germline CDR1 and CDR2: SGHKS and YYEKEE (reference sequence). This table comes from immunoSEQ multiplex PCR, and its TCRdb copy is limited to in-frame clones, with some not included. The repertoire holds fewer than 40,000 clones, under 80% seen once, with about 10% in the top ten. This chain joins TRBV5-5 and TRBJ1-3; 7 bases fit TRBD1. The source of this sequence is an adult with an advanced solid tumor such as melanoma, head and neck, liver or kidney cancer. The starting material was CD4+ or CD8+ T cells sorted from blood, obtained in a trial of the OX40 agonist ivuxolimab. Here the CDR3 DNA reads TGTGCCAGCAGCCCGGACAGGAACTCTGGAAACACCATATATTTT. This codes for CASSPDRNSGNTIYF.